The 25 T cell receptor beta chains below come from one sample, sequenced in a study of T cells after yellow fever vaccination. In TCRdb, the 5' RACE reads were re-called with MiXCR into one record per CDR3 protein. The sample lists some 260,000 distinct CDR3 sequences, about 5.2% occurring once. The sequencing here drew on CD4+ T cells sorted from PBMCs, taken on the day of the yellow fever booster vaccination. Receptor source: a man between 18 and 35 years old who received the YFV17D yellow fever vaccine.

A few counts support this clonotype. This sequence joins TRBV5-1 and TRBJ1-2, with 7 bases matching TRBD1. CDR1 is SGHRS, CDR2 YFSETQ, per germline. V gave up 0 bases and J gave up 8 bases; unmatched junction bases: 13. This CDR3 is built from 16 residues. As DNA, the CDR3 is TGCGCCAGCAGCTTGGGAAGAGGGGGCGCTGGGGCAGGCTACACCTTC. Its translation: CASSLGRGGAGAGYTF.

In this sample, this clonotype turned up many times. CDR3 nucleotides: TGCGCCAGCAGCCAAGAAGGGATTTTGAATTCACCCCTCCACTTT. Translated, it gives CASSQEGILNSPLHF. J is TRBJ1-6 and V is TRBV4-3; the D is unclear. The CDR3 has 15 amino acids. Deletions cut 0 bases from V and 7 bases from J, with 10 bases between. Per germline, CDR1 LGHNA and CDR2 YSLEER.

In this sample, this clonotype turned up a few times. The chain links TRBV20-1 to TRBJ2-5; 7 bases fit TRBD1. The CDR3 runs to 14 residues. With V trimmed by 6 bases and J by 5 bases, 12 bases remained unmatched. Per the germline V gene, CDR1 is DFQATT and CDR2 is SNEGSKA (reference sequence). The DNA of the CDR3 is TGCAGTGCGATTCCCTCAGGGGGATCGGAGACCCAGTACTTC. It is translated as CSAIPSGGSETQYF.

The table lists this clonotype with a few counts. CDR3 protein: CASSEDRGLDTEAFF. The CDR3, as DNA: TGTGCCAGCAGTGAGGACAGGGGTTTGGACACTGAAGCTTTCTTT. V is TRBV2 and J is TRBJ1-1, with 9 bases identical to TRBD1. Trimming took 3 bases from V and 3 from J; bases not matched to a gene: 5. This CDR3 comprises 15 residues. Looked up from germline, CDR1 is SNHLY and CDR2 is FYNNEI.

This clonotype appeared many times. The chain is built from TRBV29-1 and TRBJ2-2; TRBD1 matches 8 bases. Germline CDR1 is SQVTM and CDR2 is ANQGSEA. The CDR3 runs 13 residues. V gave up 7 bases and J gave up 6 bases; unmatched junction bases: 7. The CDR3: CSADRGGAGELFF. CDR3 coding DNA: TGCAGCGCCGACAGGGGAGGAGCCGGGGAGCTGTTTTTT.

The rearrangement joins TRBV10-3 to TRBJ2-2; D call uncertain. With 0 bases removed from V and 6 bases from J, the gap between germline ends came to 11 bases. CDR1 is ENHRY and CDR2 is SYGVKD in the germline V gene. The CDR3 sequence is 15 residues long. CDR3 residues: CAISESRSAAGELFF. The CDR3 region has the DNA TGTGCCATCAGTGAGTCGCGGTCGGCAGCCGGGGAGCTGTTTTTT.

This clonotype was counted between two and nine times. J is TRBJ1-1 and V is TRBV21-1. TRBV21-1 is shown as a pseudogene. The CDR3 spans 15 residues. In nucleotides, the CDR3 is TGTGCCAGCAGCGACCGAAGTGGGATGAACACTGAAGCTTTCTTT. The encoded protein is CASSDRSGMNTEAFF.

This chain uses TRBV5-1 with TRBJ1-2; a possible D gene is TRBD1 (6 bases). CDR3 size: 18 residues. CDR1 is SGHRS, CDR2 YFSETQ, per germline. Trimming removed 1 base from V and 3 bases from J, with 22 bases in between. CDR3 amino acids: CASSLTGTPSSAYYGYTF. The CDR3 coding sequence is TGCGCCAGCAGCTTGACTGGGACACCAAGTTCCGCGTACTATGGCTACACCTTC.

This clonotype has just a few counts. CDR3 coding DNA: TGTGCCAGCACCGAGGTGGGCAGGGGGCTCGCCGGGGAGCTGTTTTTT. Its translation: CASTEVGRGLAGELFF. The chain joins TRBV6-2 or TRBV6-3 to TRBJ2-2; 8 positions match TRBD1. The CDR3 is 16 amino acids. Trimming at V came to 7 bases and at J to 6 bases, leaving 13 bases not matched to a gene. Germline CDR1 MNHEY, CDR2 SVGEGT.

The chain recombines TRBV12-3 or TRBV12-4 with TRBJ1-6; 11 positions match TRBD1. This CDR3 contains 16 residues. Losses at the gene ends were 8 bases for V and 10 bases for J; bases not matched to a gene: 13. Here the CDR3 DNA reads TGTGCCAGCGGCCAGGGGTTCGGGACAGGGGGATCACCCCTCCACTTT. This gives the protein CASGQGFGTGGSPLHF.

This clonotype was seen repeatedly, ten times or more. The chain recombines TRBV7-2 with TRBJ2-1; D tentatively fits TRBD1 or TRBD2 (6 bases each). The CDR3 spans 13 residues. Looked up from germline, CDR1 is SGHTA and CDR2 is FQGNSA. V was shortened by 1 base and J by 9 bases, with 10 bases between the two germline ends. The CDR3 nucleotides read TGTGCCAGCAGCTTAGGAGAGGGGGGTGAGCAGTTCTTC. Protein: CASSLGEGGEQFF.

V and J are TRBV20-1 and TRBJ1-2; D is perhaps TRBD1 (6 bases). The V and J ends lost 6 bases and 6 bases respectively, with 20 bases between them. Per germline, CDR1 DFQATT and CDR2 SNEGSKA (reference sequence). The CDR3 has 14 amino acids. The CDR3 is CSAPHPGARDGYTF. The CDR3 DNA reads as TGCAGTGCCCCTCACCCGGGGGCTCGAGATGGCTACACCTTC.

This clonotype came up once. J is TRBJ2-5 and V is TRBV29-1; 8 nucleotides line up with TRBD1. With V trimmed by 4 bases and J by 4 bases, 5 bases remained unmatched. The germline CDR1 and CDR2 sequences are SQVTM and ANQGSEA. The CDR3 length is 13 residues. The CDR3 DNA is TGCAGCGTTGGGACAGGGATGGGAGAGACCCAGTACTTC. Translation: CSVGTGMGETQYF. Full variable domain (outside the CDR3, taken from reference TRBV29-1 and TRBJ2-5): SAVISQKPSRDICQRGTSLTIQCQVDSQVTMMFWYRQQPGQSLTLIATANQGSEATYESGFVIDKFPISRPNLTFSTLTVSNMSPEDSSIYLCSVGTGMGETQYFGPGTRLLVL.

The V and J genes are TRBV12-3 or TRBV12-4 and TRBJ2-5; 8 nucleotides match TRBD2. The V gene end was trimmed by 0 bases and the J gene end by 1 base; junction bases not matched to a gene: 4. The CDR3 spans 16 residues. CDR3 DNA: TGTGCCAGCAGTTTAGCGACGGGGGGGTTCCAAGAGACCCAGTACTTC. Protein sequence: CASSLATGGFQETQYF.

The sample holds many counts of this clonotype. This chain links TRBV29-1 with TRBJ2-1; 7 bases line up with TRBD1. Germline V gives CDR1 SQVTM, CDR2 ANQGSEA. J was trimmed by 4 bases and V by 4 bases; bases with no gene match: 7. The CDR3 has 14 residues. In DNA, the CDR3 is TGCAGCGTTGTCGCCGACAGGGATTACAATGAGCAGTTCTTC. Protein product: CSVVADRDYNEQFF.

This chain connects TRBV5-1 to TRBJ2-1, with D perhaps given as TRBD1 or TRBD2 (5 bases each). The CDR3 contains 12 residues. The V and J ends lost 3 bases and 8 bases respectively, with 9 bases between them. Germline CDR1 reads SGHRS; CDR2 reads YFSETQ. The CDR3 is CASSWGRDEQFF. For the CDR3, the DNA is TGCGCCAGCAGCTGGGGACGGGATGAGCAGTTCTTC.

This clonotype has ten or more counts. As the CDR3 is not closed by the conserved phenylalanine or tryptophan, this likely results from a read error. It is unclear where the CDR3 begins or ends on the DNA, so no DNA is shown, and the CDR3 is as TCRdb lists it. The chain carries TRBV5-5 and TRBJ1-4; the tabulated D call, TRBD1, remains unverified against the DNA. Germline-derived CDR1 and CDR2 are SGHKS and YYEKEE (reference sequence). The CDR3 adds up to 15 amino acids, both ends counted. The CDR3 is CASSGGEGLSGCFSK.

This clonotype showed up just a few times. J is TRBJ1-3 and V is TRBV12-3 or TRBV12-4, with D unclear. V was pared by 4 bases and J by 0 bases, with 10 bases between. CDR3 size: 15 residues. CDR3: CASSWRVGSGNTIYF. The CDR3 DNA follows: TGTGCCAGCAGTTGGAGGGTAGGCTCTGGAAACACCATATATTTT.

The V gene is TRBV7-3, the J gene TRBJ2-1, with D perhaps matching TRBD1 or TRBD2 (5 bases each). V dropped 5 bases and J dropped 4 bases, with 15 bases sitting between them. Germline V gene sequence: CDR1 SGHTA, CDR2 FQGTGA. The CDR3 runs to 15 residues. The CDR3 reads CASSRGASGYNEQFF. CDR3 nucleotide sequence: TGTGCCAGCAGCCGAGGGGCCTCCGGGTACAATGAGCAGTTCTTC.

In this sample, this clonotype turned up many times. The CDR3 is CASSLQGHSTEAFF. CDR3 in DNA: TGTGCCAGCAGCCTACAGGGACACAGCACTGAAGCTTTCTTT. The chain employs TRBV7-3 and TRBJ1-1; perhaps TRBD1 as D (6 bases). V shed 5 bases and J shed 4 bases, with 14 bases lying between them. CDR3 length: 14 residues. CDR1 and CDR2 from the germline V gene are SGHTA and FQGTGA.

This clonotype was picked up many times. The chain employs TRBV5-5 and TRBJ2-7; D is unclear. The V end lost 6 bases, the J end lost 1 base, and 14 bases lay between the germline ends. Germline loops: CDR1 SGHKS, CDR2 YYEKEE (reference sequence). The CDR3 is 14 amino acids. This chain's CDR3 is CASTSGRRSYEQYF. For the CDR3, the DNA is TGTGCCAGCACCTCGGGTAGAAGATCCTACGAGCAGTACTTC.

This clonotype was picked up many times. This sequence joins TRBV5-6 and TRBJ1-1; D call uncertain. The CDR3 runs to 15 residues. Between the trimmed V and J ends, which lost 5 bases and 0 bases, there was a span of 14 bases. Germline CDR1 SGHDT, CDR2 YYEEEE. CDR3 bases: TGTGCCAGCAGGTCCCGTAGGGCCGTGAACACTGAAGCTTTCTTT. It specifies CASRSRRAVNTEAFF.

This clonotype was picked up a small number of times. The rearrangement joins TRBV4-3 to TRBJ1-2, with D uncertain. This CDR3 spans 14 amino acids. CDR1 is LGHNA, CDR2 YSLEER, per germline. The V end was cut by 0 bases, the J end by 2 bases, with 7 bases between. As DNA, the CDR3 is TGCGCCAGCAGCCAAGACCGATACAACTATGGCTACACCTTC. Translation: CASSQDRYNYGYTF.

This clonotype was observed a handful of times. The rearrangement links TRBV19 to TRBJ2-7; no clear D. This CDR3 contains 13 residues. CDR1 and CDR2 (germline): LNHDA, SQIVND (reference sequence). The V end lost 3 bases, the J end lost 2 bases, and 8 bases lay between the germline ends. The DNA of the CDR3 is TGTGCCAGTAGTATTCAGAGAACCTACGAGCAGTACTTC. The encoded protein is CASSIQRTYEQYF.

This clonotype has at least ten counts. The rearrangement links TRBV4-1 to TRBJ2-2; either TRBD1 or TRBD2 may fit D (5 bases each). CDR1 and CDR2 (germline): MGHRA, YSYEKL. Trimming pared 2 bases from V and 3 bases from J, leaving 16 bases between. CDR3 length: 17 residues. This CDR3 is CASSQPYGTEDTGELFF. In nucleotides, the CDR3 is TGCGCCAGCAGCCAACCGTACGGGACGGAAGACACCGGGGAGCTGTTTTTT.